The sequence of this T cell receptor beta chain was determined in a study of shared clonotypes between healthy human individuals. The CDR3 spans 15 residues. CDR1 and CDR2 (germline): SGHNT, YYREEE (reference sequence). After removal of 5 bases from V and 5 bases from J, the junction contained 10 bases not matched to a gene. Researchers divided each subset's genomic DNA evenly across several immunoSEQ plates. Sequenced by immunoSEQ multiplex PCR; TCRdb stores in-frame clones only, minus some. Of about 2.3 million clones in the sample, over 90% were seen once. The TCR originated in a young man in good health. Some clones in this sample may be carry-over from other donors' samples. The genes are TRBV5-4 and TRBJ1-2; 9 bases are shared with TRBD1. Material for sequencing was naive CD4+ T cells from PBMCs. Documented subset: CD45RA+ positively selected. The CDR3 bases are TGTGCCAGCAGTTCCGCCGGGACAGGGTCATATGGCTACACCTTC. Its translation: CASSSAGTGSYGYTF.